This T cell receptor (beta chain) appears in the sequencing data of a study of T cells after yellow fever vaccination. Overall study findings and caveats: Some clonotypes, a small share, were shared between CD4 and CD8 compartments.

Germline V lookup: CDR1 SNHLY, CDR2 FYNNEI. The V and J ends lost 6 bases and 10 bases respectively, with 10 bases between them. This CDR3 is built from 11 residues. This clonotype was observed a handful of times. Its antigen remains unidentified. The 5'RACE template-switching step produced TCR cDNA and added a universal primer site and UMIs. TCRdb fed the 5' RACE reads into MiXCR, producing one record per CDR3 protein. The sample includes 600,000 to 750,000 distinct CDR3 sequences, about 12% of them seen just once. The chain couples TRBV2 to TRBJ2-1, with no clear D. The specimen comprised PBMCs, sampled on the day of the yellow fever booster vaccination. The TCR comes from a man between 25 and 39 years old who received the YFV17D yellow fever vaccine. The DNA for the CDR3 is TGTGCCAGCAGGCAACTTGAGGAGCAGTTCTTC. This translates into CASRQLEEQFF.